Listed here is a single T cell receptor (beta chain). Germline CDR1 reads SGHDN; CDR2 reads FVKESK. The CDR3 has 13 residues. Trimming took 3 bases from V and 0 from J, leaving 6 bases between them. Sequenced by immunoSEQ multiplex PCR; TCRdb stores in-frame clones only, minus some. The sample records approximately 200,000 clones, 81% being singletons. The data originate from a study of blood T cell repertoires in COVID-19. Sequences were obtained from peripheral blood. The chain couples TRBV14 to TRBJ2-7; no clear D. This TCR was sampled from a woman of 80 years or more with COVID-19, enrolled during active disease. The CDR3 here is CASSHLSSYEQYF. CDR3 nucleotide sequence: TGTGCCAGCAGCCATCTTAGCTCCTACGAGCAGTACTTC.